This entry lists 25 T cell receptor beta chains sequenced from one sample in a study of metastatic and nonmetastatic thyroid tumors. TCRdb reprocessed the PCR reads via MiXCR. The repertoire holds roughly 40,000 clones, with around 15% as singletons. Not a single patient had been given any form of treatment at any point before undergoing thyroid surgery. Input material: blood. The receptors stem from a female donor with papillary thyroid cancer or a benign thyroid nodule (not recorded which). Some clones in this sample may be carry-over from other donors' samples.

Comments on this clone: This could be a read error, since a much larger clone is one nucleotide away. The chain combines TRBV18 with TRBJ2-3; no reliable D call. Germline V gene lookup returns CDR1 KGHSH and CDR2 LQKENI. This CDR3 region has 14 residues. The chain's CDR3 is CANSPSSPPDTQYF. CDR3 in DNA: TGTGCCAACTCACCCTCGTCCCCCCCAGATACGCAGTATTTT.

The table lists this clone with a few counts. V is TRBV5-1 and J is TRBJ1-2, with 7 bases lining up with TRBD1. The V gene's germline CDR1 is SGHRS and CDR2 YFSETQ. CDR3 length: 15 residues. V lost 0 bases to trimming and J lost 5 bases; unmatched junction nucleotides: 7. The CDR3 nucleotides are TGCGCCAGCAGCTTGGATGGGCAGGGGGGGTATGGCTACACCTTC. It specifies CASSLDGQGGYGYTF.

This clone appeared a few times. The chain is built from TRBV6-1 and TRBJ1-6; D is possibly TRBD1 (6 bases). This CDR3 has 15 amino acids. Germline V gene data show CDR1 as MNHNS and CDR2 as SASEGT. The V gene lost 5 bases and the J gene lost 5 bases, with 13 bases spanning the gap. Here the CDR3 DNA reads TGTGCCAGCAGTCAAAATACAGGGAATAATTCACCCCTCCACTTT. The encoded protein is CASSQNTGNNSPLHF.

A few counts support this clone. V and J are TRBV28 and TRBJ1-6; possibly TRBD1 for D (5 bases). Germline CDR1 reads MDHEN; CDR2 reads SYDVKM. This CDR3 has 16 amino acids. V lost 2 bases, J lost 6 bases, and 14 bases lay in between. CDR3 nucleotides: TGTGCCAGCAGTTTAGGCCAGGGCCCAGTTAATTCACCCCTCCACTTT. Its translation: CASSLGQGPVNSPLHF.

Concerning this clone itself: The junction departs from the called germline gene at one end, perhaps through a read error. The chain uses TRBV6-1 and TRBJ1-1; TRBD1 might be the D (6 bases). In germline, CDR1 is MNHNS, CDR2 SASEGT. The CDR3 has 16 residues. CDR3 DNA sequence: TGTGCCAGCGGGTCCTGGACAGCATTTATGAACACTGAAGCCTTCTTT. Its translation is CASGSWTAFMNTEAFF.

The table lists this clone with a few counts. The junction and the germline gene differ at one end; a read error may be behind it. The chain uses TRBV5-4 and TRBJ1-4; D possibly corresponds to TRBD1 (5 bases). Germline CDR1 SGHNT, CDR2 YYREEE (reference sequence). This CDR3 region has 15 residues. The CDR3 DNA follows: TGTGCCAGCAGCTTGAAGGGGATGACTAATGAAAAACCGTTTTTT. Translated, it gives CASSLKGMTNEKPFF.

DNA of the CDR3: TGTGCCAGCAGCCCCTACCTCCAGGGGTCCAATGAGCAGTTCTTC. Protein sequence: CASSPYLQGSNEQFF. The J gene is TRBJ2-1, the V gene TRBV7-3; D may be TRBD1 (6 bases). The germline V and J ends were trimmed by 5 bases and 6 bases, with 17 bases remaining between them. CDR1 SGHTA and CDR2 FQGTGA come from the germline V gene. The CDR3 is 15 amino acids.

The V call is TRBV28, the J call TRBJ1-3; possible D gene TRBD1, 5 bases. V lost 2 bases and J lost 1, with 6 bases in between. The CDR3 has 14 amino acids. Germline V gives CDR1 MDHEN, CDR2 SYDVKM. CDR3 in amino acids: CASSLGGSGNTIYF. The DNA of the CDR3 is TGTGCCAGCAGTTTAGGGGGATCTGGAAACACCATATATTTT.

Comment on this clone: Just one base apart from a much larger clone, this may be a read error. The CDR3 DNA sequence: TGCAGTGCTAGGTCTTCATCGGAGAACTACGAGCAGTACTTC. Translated, it gives CSARSSSENYEQYF. The chain uses TRBV20-1 and TRBJ2-7, with unresolved D. This CDR3 spans 14 amino acids. The V and J ends lost 3 bases and 3 bases respectively, with 15 bases between them. Germline V lookup: CDR1 DFQATT, CDR2 SNEGSKA (reference sequence).

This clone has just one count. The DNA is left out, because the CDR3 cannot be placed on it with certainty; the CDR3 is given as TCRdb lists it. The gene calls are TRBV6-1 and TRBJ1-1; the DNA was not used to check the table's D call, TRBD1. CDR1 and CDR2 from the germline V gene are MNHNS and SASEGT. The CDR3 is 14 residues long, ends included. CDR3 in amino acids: CASIVGQGNTESFF.

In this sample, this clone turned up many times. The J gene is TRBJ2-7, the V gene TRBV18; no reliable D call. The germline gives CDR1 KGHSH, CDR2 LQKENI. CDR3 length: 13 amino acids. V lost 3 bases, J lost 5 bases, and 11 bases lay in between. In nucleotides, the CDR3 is TGTGCCAGCTCACCCCCAGAATCCCACGAGCAGTACTTC. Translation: CASSPPESHEQYF.

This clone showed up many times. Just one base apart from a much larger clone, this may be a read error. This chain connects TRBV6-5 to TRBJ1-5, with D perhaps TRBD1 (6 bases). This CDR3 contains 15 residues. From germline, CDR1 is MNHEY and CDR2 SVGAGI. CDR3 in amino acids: CACSYTGSDNQPQHF. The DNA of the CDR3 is TGTGCCTGCAGTTACACAGGGTCCGACAATCAGCCCCAGCATTTT.

CDR3 in DNA: TGTGCCAGTAGAATCCGGACAGGGGGAGTCGGGGAGCTGTTTTTT. Its protein is CASRIRTGGVGELFF. The chain employs TRBV19 and TRBJ2-2, with TRBD1 matching over 10 bases. Trimming removed 6 bases from V and 7 bases from J; junction bases left unmatched: 8. The CDR3 runs to 15 residues. Germline V gene sequence: CDR1 LNHDA, CDR2 SQIVND (reference sequence).

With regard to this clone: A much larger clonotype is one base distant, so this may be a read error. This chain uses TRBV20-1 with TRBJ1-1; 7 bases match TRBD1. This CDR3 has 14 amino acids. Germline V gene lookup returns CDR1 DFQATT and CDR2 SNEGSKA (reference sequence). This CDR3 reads CSALTGKLDTGAFF. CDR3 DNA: TGCAGTGCGTTGACAGGGAAGCTGGACACTGGAGCTTTCTTT.

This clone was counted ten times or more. The CDR3, as DNA: TGTGCCTGGAGTGGGGACAGGTTCAATCAGCCCCAGCATTTT. This sequence encodes CAWSGDRFNQPQHF. V usage is TRBV30 and J usage is TRBJ1-5; 8 bases agree with TRBD1. V lost 1 base, J lost 3 bases, and 2 bases stayed unmatched. Germline V gives CDR1 GTSNPN, CDR2 SVGIG (reference sequence). The CDR3 length is 14 residues.

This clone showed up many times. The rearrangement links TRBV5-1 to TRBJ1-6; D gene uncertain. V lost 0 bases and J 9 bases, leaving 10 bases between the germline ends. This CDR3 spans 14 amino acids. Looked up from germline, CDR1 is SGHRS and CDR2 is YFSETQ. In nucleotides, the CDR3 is TGCGCCAGCAGCTTGGTTTCAGCCGGTTCACCCCTCCACTTT. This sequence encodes CASSLVSAGSPLHF.

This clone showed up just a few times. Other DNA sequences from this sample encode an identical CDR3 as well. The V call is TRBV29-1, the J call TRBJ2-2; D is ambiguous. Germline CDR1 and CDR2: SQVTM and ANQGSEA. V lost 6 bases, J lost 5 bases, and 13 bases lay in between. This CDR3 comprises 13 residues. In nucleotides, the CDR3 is TGCAGCGTCCTAAGTAAAATAACCGGGGAGCTGTTTTTT. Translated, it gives CSVLSKITGELFF.

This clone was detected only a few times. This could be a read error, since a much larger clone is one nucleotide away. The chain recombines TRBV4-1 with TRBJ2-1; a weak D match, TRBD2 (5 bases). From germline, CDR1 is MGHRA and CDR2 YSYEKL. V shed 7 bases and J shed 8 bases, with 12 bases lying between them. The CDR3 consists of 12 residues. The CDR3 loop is CASIPTRDEQFF. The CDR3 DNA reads TGCGCCAGCATCCCTACTAGAGATGAGCAGTTCTTC.

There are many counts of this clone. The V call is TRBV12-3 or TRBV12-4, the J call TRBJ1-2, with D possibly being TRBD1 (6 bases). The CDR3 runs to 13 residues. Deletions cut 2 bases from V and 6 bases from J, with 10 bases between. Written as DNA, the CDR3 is TGTGCCAGCAGTTTATGGGGGGGCGATGGCTACACCTTC. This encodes CASSLWGGDGYTF.

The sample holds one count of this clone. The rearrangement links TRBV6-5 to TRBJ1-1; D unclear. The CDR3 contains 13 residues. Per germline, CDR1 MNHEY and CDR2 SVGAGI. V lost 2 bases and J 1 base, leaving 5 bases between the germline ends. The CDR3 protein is CASSYATNTEAFF. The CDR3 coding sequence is TGTGCCAGCAGTTACGCGACGAACACTGAAGCTTTCTTT.

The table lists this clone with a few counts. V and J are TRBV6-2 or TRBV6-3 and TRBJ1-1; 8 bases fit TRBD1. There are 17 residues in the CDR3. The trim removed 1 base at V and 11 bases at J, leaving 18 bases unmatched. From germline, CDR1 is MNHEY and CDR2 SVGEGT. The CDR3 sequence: CASSYYRTGGSLRGAFF. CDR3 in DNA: TGTGCCAGCAGTTACTACAGAACAGGGGGATCCCTCAGGGGGGCTTTCTTT.

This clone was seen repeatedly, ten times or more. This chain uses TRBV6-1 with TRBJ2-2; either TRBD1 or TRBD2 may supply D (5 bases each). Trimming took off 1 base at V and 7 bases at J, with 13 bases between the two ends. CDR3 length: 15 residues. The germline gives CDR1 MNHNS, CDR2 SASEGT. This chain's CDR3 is CASSEVSEGYGELFF. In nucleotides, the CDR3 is TGTGCCAGCAGTGAAGTCTCCGAGGGGTACGGGGAGCTGTTTTTT.

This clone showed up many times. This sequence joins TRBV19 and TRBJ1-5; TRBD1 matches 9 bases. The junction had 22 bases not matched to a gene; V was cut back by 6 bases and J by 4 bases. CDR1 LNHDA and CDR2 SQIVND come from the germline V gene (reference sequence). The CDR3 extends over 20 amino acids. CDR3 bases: TGTGCCAGTAGCACAACTACCGGGACAGGGATCAGAACAGGGAATCAGCCCCAGCATTTT. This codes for CASSTTTGTGIRTGNQPQHF.

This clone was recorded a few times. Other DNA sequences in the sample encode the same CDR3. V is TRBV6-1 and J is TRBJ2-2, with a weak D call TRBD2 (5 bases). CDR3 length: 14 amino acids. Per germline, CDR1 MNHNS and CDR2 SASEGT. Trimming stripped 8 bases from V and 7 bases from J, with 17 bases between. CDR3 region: CASGKSIGDGELFF. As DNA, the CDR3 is TGTGCCAGCGGAAAGTCGATCGGGGACGGGGAGCTGTTTTTT.

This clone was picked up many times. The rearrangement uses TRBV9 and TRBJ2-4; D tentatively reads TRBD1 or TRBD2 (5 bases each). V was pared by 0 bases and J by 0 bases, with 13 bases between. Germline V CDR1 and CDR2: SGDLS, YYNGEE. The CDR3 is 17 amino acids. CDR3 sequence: CASSVGPGTVAKNIQYF. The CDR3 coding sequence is TGTGCCAGCAGCGTAGGTCCAGGGACCGTAGCCAAAAACATTCAGTACTTC.